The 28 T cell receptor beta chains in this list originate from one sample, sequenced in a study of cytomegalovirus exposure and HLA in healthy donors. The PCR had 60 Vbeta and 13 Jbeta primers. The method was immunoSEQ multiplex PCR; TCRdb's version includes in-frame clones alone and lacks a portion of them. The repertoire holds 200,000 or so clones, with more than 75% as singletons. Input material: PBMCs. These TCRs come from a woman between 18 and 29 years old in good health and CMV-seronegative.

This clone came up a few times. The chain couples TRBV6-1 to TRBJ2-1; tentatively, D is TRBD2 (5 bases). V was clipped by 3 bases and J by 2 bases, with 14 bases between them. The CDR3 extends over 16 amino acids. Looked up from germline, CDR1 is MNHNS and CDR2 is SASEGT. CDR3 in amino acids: CASSDPGKGPYNEQFF. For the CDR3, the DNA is TGTGCCAGCAGTGATCCGGGGAAGGGTCCCTACAATGAGCAGTTCTTC.

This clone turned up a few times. The CDR3 spells CASSQSTGSEQFF. The CDR3 region has the DNA TGTGCCAGCAGCCAATCCACGGGTTCTGAGCAGTTCTTC. The chain has TRBV16 and TRBJ2-1; D gene uncertain. This CDR3 comprises 13 residues. CDR1 is KGHSY and CDR2 is FQNENV in the germline V gene. Trimming cost V 0 bases and J 9 bases, with 9 bases left between them.

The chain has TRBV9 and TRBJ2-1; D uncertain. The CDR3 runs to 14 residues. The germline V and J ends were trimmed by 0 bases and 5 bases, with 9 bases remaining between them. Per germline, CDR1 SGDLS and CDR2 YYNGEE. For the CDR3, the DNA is TGTGCCAGCAGCGTAGTTGGGCAGAACAATGAGCAGTTCTTC. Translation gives CASSVVGQNNEQFF.

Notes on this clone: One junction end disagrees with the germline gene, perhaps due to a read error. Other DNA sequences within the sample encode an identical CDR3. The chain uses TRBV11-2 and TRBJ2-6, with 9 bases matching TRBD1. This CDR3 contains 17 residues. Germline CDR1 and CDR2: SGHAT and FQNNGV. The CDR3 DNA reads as TGTGCCAGCAGCCTGACAGGGGGTAGCTCTGGGGCCAACGTCCTGACCTTC. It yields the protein CASSLTGGSSGANVLTF.

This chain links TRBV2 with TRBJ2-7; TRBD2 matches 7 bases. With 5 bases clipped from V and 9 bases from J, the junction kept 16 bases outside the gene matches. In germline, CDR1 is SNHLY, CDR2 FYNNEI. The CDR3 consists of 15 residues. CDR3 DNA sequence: TGTGCCAGCAGTCCTTTGGGGCTAGCGGAACTAGGGCAGTACTTC. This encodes CASSPLGLAELGQYF. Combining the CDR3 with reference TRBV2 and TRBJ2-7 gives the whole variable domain EPEVTQTPSHQVTQMGQEVILRCVPISNHLYFYWYRQILGQKVEFLVSFYNNEISEKSEIFDDQFSVERPDGSNFTLKIRSTKLEDSAMYFCASSPLGLAELGQYFGPGTRLTVT.

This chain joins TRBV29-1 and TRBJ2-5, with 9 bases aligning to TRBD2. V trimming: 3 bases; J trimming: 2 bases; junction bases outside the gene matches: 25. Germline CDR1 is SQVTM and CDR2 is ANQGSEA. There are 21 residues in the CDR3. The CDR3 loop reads CSVEGGSRVGVAGVGQETQYF. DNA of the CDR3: TGCAGCGTTGAGGGGGGGAGCCGGGTGGGTGTAGCGGGAGTTGGGCAAGAGACCCAGTACTTC. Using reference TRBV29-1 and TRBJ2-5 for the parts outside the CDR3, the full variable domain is SAVISQKPSRDICQRGTSLTIQCQVDSQVTMMFWYRQQPGQSLTLIATANQGSEATYESGFVIDKFPISRPNLTFSTLTVSNMSPEDSSIYLCSVEGGSRVGVAGVGQETQYFGPGTRLLVL.

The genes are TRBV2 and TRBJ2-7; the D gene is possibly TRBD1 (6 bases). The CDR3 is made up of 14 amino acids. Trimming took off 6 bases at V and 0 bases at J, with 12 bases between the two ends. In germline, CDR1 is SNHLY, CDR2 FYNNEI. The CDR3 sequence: CASRTGPSSYEQYF. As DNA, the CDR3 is TGTGCCAGCAGGACAGGACCGAGCTCCTACGAGCAGTACTTC.

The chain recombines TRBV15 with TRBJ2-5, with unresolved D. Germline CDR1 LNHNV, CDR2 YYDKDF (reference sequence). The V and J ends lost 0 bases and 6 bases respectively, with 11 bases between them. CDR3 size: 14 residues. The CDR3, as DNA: TGTGCCACCAGCAGAGAGTGGGCGCAGCAGACCCAGTACTTC. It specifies CATSREWAQQTQYF.

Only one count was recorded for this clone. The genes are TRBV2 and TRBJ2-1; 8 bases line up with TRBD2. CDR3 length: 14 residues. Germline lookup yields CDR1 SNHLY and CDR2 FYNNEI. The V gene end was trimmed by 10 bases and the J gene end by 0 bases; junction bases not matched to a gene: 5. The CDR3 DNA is TGTGCCAACAAAAGCGGGAGCTCCTACAATGAGCAGTTCTTC. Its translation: CANKSGSSYNEQFF.

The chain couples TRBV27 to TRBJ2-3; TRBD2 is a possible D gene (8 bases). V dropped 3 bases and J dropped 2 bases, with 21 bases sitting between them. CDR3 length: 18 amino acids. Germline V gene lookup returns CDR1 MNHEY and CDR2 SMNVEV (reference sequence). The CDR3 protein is CASSFVFREGANTDTQYF. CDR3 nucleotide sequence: TGTGCCAGCAGTTTCGTCTTTCGGGAGGGGGCGAACACAGATACGCAGTATTTT.

The CDR3 loop reads CAGSRDYQPQHF. The CDR3 coding sequence is TGTGCCGGCTCCCGGGATTATCAGCCCCAGCATTTT. The rearrangement joins TRBV7-9 to TRBJ1-5; D is unclear. Trimming pared 11 bases from V and 5 bases from J, leaving 13 bases between. CDR3 length: 12 residues. Germline-derived CDR1 and CDR2 are SEHNR and FQNEAQ (reference sequence).

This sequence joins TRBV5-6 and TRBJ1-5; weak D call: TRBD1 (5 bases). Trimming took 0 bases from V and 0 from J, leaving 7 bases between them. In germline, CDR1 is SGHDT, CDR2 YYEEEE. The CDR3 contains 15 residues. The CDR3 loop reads CASSLGTHSNQPQHF. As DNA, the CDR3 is TGTGCCAGCAGCTTGGGGACACATAGCAATCAGCCCCAGCATTTT.

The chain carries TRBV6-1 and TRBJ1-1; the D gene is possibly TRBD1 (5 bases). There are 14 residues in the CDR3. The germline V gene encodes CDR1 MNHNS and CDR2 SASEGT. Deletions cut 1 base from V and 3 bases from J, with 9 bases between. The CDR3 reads CASSEGGTDTEAFF. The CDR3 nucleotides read TGTGCCAGCAGTGAAGGGGGCACAGACACTGAAGCTTTCTTT.

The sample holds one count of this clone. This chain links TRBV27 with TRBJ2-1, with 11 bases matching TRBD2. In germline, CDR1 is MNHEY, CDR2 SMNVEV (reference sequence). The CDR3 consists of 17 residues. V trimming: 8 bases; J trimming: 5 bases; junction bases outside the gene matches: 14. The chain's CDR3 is CASGPRTLSGGDNEQFF. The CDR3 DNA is TGTGCCAGCGGGCCCCGAACCCTTAGCGGGGGGGACAATGAGCAGTTCTTC.

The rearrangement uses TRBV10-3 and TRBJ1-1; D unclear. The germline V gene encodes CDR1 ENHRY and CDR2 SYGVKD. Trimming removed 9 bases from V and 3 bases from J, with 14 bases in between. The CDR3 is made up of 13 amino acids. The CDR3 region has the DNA TGTGCCATTCACGGGGAGGCGCACACTGAAGCTTTCTTT. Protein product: CAIHGEAHTEAFF.

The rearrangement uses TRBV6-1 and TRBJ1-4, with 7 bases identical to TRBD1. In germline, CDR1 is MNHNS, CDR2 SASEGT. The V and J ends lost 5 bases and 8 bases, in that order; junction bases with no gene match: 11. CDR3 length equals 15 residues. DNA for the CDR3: TGTGCCAGCAGTCGACTGACAGGGCGAACGGAAAAACTGTTTTTT. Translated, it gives CASSRLTGRTEKLFF.

The CDR3 spells CASSPIRQGPLLETQYF. As DNA, the CDR3 is TGTGCCAGCAGTCCGATCCGACAGGGCCCCTTGCTGGAGACCCAGTACTTC. The chain joins TRBV27 to TRBJ2-5; 7 nucleotides line up with TRBD1. Trimming at V came to 5 bases and at J to 5 bases, leaving 17 bases not matched to a gene. The CDR3 covers 17 residues. Germline CDR1 is MNHEY and CDR2 is SMNVEV (reference sequence).

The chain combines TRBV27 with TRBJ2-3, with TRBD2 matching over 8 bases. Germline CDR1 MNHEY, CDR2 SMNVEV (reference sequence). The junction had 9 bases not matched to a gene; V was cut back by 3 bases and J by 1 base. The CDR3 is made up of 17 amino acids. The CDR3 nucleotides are TGTGCCAGCAGTTTGGGTCCAGCGGGGGCTCGCACAGATACGCAGTATTTT. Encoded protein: CASSLGPAGARTDTQYF.

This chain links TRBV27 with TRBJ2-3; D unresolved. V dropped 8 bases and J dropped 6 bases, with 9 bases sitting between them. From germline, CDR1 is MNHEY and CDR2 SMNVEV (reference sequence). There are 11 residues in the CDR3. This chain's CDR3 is CASGPPDTQYF. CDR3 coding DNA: TGTGCCAGCGGGCCACCGGATACGCAGTATTTT.

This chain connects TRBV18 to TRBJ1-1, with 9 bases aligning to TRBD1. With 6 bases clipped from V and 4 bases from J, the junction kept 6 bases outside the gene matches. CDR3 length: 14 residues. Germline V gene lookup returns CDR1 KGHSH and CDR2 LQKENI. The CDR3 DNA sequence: TGTGCCAGCTCTTCGGGACAGGGATCCACTGAAGCTTTCTTT. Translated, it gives CASSSGQGSTEAFF.

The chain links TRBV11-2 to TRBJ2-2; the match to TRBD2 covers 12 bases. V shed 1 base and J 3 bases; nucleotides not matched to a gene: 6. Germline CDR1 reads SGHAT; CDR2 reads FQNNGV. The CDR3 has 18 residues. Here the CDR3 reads CASSLVAGTSGYTGELFF. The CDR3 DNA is TGTGCCAGCAGCTTAGTGGCCGGGACTAGCGGGTACACCGGGGAGCTGTTTTTT.

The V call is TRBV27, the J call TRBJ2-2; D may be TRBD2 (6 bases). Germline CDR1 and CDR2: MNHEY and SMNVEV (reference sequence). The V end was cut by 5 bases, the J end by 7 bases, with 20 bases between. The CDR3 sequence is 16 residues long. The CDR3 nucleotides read TGTGCCAGCAGTACTAGAGGGACTCGACACGGCGGGGAGCTGTTTTTT. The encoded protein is CASSTRGTRHGGELFF.

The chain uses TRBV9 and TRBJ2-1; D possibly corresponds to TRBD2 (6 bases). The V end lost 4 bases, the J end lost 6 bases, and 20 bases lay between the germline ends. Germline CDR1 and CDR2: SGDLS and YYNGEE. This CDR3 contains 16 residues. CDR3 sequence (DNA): TGTGCCAGCAGCCCTCGCAATCCGGGAGTCCTCAATGAGCAGTTCTTC. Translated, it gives CASSPRNPGVLNEQFF.

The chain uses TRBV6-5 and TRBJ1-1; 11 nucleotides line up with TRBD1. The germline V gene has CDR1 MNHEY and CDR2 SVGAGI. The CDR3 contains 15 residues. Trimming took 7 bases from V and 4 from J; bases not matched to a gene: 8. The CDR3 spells CASKPGQGERTEAFF. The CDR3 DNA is TGTGCCAGCAAACCGGGACAGGGGGAACGCACTGAAGCTTTCTTT.

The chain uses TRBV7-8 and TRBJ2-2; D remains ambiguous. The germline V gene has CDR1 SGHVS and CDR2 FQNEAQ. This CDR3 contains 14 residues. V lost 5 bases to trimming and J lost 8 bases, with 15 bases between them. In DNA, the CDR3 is TGTGCCAGCAGCAAAAACCCGGCACAGGGGGAGCTGTTTTTT. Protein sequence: CASSKNPAQGELFF.

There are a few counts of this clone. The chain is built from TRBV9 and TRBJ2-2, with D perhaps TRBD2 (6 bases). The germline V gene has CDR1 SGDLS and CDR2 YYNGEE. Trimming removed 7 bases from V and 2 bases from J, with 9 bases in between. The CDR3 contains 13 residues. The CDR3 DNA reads TGTGCCAGCTCCGGGACTAACACCGGGGAGCTGTTTTTT. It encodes CASSGTNTGELFF.

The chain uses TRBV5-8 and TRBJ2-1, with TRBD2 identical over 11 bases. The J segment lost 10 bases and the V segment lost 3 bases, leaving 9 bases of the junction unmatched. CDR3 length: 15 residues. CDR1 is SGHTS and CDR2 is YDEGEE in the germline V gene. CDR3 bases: TGTGCCAGCAGCTCGACTAGCGGGGACCCTCGGGAGCAGTTCTTC. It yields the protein CASSSTSGDPREQFF. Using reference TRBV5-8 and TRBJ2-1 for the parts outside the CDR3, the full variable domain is EAGVTQSPTHLIKTRGQQATLRCSPISGHTSVYWYQQALGLGLQFLLWYDEGEERNRGNFPPRFSGRQFPNYSSELNVNALELEDSALYLCASSSTSGDPREQFFGPGTRLTVL.

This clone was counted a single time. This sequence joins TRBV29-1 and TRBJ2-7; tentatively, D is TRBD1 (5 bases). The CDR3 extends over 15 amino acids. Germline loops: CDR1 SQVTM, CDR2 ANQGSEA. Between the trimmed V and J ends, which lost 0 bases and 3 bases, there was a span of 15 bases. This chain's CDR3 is CSVEDLKGFYYEQYF. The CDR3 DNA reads TGCAGCGTTGAAGATCTAAAGGGGTTTTACTACGAGCAGTACTTC.